These 2 T cell receptor beta chains share one sample of origin, sequenced in a study of T-cell memory formation after mild COVID-19. One entry per CDR3 protein, called by TCRdb with MiXCR from the 5' RACE reads. This table has 250,000 to 300,000 distinct CDR3 sequences, approximately 8% appearing once. The sample comprised PBMCs or a T cell subset sorted from them (not recorded which). The receptors were gathered from a man in his late teens or twenties who had mild COVID-19 (a few samples of this study predate the infection). Cell type and time point are not known.

The genes are TRBV19 and TRBJ1-5, with D uncertain. Per germline, CDR1 LNHDA and CDR2 SQIVND (reference sequence). This CDR3 region has 15 residues. Trimming shortened V by 4 bases and J by 2 bases, and 12 bases separated the two germline ends. CDR3 DNA sequence: TGTGCCAGTAGTAGGTCAGGTCTGGGCAATCAGCCCCAGCATTTT. As protein: CASSRSGLGNQPQHF. The full variable domain, its missing parts supplied by reference TRBV19 and TRBJ1-5, is DGGITQSPKYLFRKEGQNVTLSCEQNLNHDAMYWYRQDPGQGLRLIYYSQIVNDFQKGDIAEGYSVSREKKESFPLTVTSAQKNPTAFYLCASSRSGLGNQPQHFGDGTRLSIL.

This sequence joins TRBV7-2 and TRBJ2-5, with D perhaps matching TRBD2 (5 bases). Between the trimmed V and J ends, which lost 5 bases and 1 base, there was a span of 14 bases. The length of the CDR3 is 15 residues. Germline assignment: CDR1 SGHTA and CDR2 FQGNSA. The CDR3 nucleotides read TGTGCCAGCAGCCTAAGCCCGGGATTCCAAGAGACCCAGTACTTC. This sequence encodes CASSLSPGFQETQYF.